Following are 17 T cell receptor beta chains from one sample sequenced in a study of human thymus T cells. Resections from corrective heart surgery provided thymus tissue. The data were produced by immunoSEQ multiplex PCR, yet TCRdb's version contains in-frame clones alone and is incomplete. The sample carries tens of thousands of clones, 85% to 95% recorded once. Sequenced: thymus tissue. The origin of the receptors is a girl under three years old with a congenital heart defect but otherwise immunologically healthy.

With regard to this clone: Germline and junction disagree at one end, which may indicate a read error. The J gene is TRBJ1-4, the V gene TRBV15; 9 nucleotides agree with TRBD1. CDR1 is LNHNV and CDR2 is YYDKDF in the germline V gene (reference sequence). The CDR3 contains 12 residues. CDR3 in amino acids: CATGDRVAPPLF. Here the CDR3 DNA reads TGTGCCACCGGGGACAGGGTCGCGCCCCCATTATTT.

V and J are TRBV5-1 and TRBJ2-5; D may match TRBD1 or TRBD2 (5 bases each). The CDR3 is made up of 13 amino acids. Trimming left V 3 bases short and J 5 bases short, with 11 bases between. Germline-derived CDR1 and CDR2 are SGHRS and YFSETQ. The CDR3 region is CASSSMGVETQYF. The CDR3 coding sequence is TGCGCCAGCAGCTCGATGGGGGTCGAGACCCAGTACTTC.

This clone was detected only once. This chain connects TRBV15 to TRBJ2-5; D tentatively fits TRBD1 or TRBD2 (5 bases each). The CDR3 contains 16 residues. V shed 3 bases and J shed 3 bases, with 17 bases lying between them. Germline V CDR1 and CDR2: LNHNV, YYDKDF (reference sequence). In DNA, the CDR3 is TGTGCCACCAGCAGTTCTACACCGGGACCTGAAGAGACCCAGTACTTC. Protein sequence: CATSSSTPGPEETQYF.

The sample holds one count of this clone. The chain has TRBV5-6 and TRBJ1-5; weak D call: TRBD1 (5 bases). CDR1 is SGHDT and CDR2 is YYEEEE in the germline V gene. V shed 4 bases and J shed 6 bases, with 11 bases lying between them. CDR3 size: 13 residues. This chain's CDR3 is CASSQTGVQPQHF. CDR3 sequence (DNA): TGTGCCAGCAGCCAAACAGGAGTTCAGCCCCAGCATTTT.

The chain couples TRBV10-2 to TRBJ2-7; 10 bases agree with TRBD2. V trimming: 1 base; J trimming: 5 bases; junction bases outside the gene matches: 17. The CDR3 is 19 residues long. Per the germline V gene, CDR1 is WSHSY and CDR2 is SAAADI. Here the CDR3 DNA reads TGCGCCAGCAGTGAGTGGGCTAGCGGGAGTTATCAGCCCTTCCACGAGCAGTACTTC. It yields the protein CASSEWASGSYQPFHEQYF.

V and J are TRBV7-9 and TRBJ2-7, with TRBD2 identical over 8 bases. This CDR3 is built from 15 residues. V lost 5 bases and J lost 2; bases outside the gene matches: 8. CDR1 and CDR2 (germline): SEHNR, FQNEAQ (reference sequence). Here the CDR3 reads CASSPQRERPYEQYF. The CDR3 nucleotides read TGTGCCAGCAGCCCCCAGCGGGAGAGACCCTACGAGCAGTACTTC. Drawing the rest from reference TRBV7-9 and TRBJ2-7, the complete variable domain is DTGVSQNPRHKITKRGQNVTFRCDPISEHNRLYWYRQTLGQGPEFLTYFQNEAQLEKSRLLSDRFSAERPKGSFSTLEIQRTEQGDSAMYLCASSPQRERPYEQYFGPGTRLTVT.

This sequence joins TRBV5-3 and TRBJ2-7; 8 positions match TRBD2. TRBV5-3 is sorted into the ORF group, with uncertain function. The ends lost 3 bases at V and 2 bases at J; junction bases unmatched: 7. The CDR3 consists of 15 residues. Written as DNA, the CDR3 is TGTGCCAGAAGCTCGCAGATAGCGGGAACCTACGAGCAGTACTTC. This codes for CARSSQIAGTYEQYF.

This chain connects TRBV13 to TRBJ2-7; 12 positions match TRBD2. Germline CDR1 PRHDT, CDR2 FYEKMQ (reference sequence). The CDR3 contains 17 residues. V lost 4 bases and J lost 5; bases outside the gene matches: 12. CDR3 in DNA: TGTGCCAGCAGCTGCATGAGGGGAGGACTAGCGGGGCACGAGCAGTACTTC. Translation: CASSCMRGGLAGHEQYF.

The rearrangement uses TRBV6-4 and TRBJ2-2, with 10 nucleotides matching TRBD2. Trimming at V came to 5 bases and at J to 0 bases, leaving 12 bases not matched to a gene. Germline V gene data show CDR1 as MRHNA and CDR2 as SNTAGT. The CDR3 runs to 19 residues. DNA of the CDR3: TGTGCCAGCAGTAAACTAGCGGGATCGACAAAAGCGAACACCGGGGAGCTGTTTTTT. Amino acid sequence: CASSKLAGSTKANTGELFF.

The chain has TRBV19 and TRBJ2-7; D is uncertain. The V and J ends lost 2 bases and 2 bases respectively, with 4 bases between them. The CDR3 totals 12 residues. Germline-derived CDR1 and CDR2 are LNHDA and SQIVND (reference sequence). The chain's CDR3 is CASSIRPYEQYF. The CDR3 DNA reads TGTGCCAGTAGTATACGACCCTACGAGCAGTACTTC.

The sample holds one count of this clone. This CDR3 reads CASSLVRGLHPPDTQYF. In DNA form, the CDR3 reads TGTGCCAGCAGCTTAGTTAGGGGGCTGCATCCGCCAGATACGCAGTATTTT. V usage is TRBV7-9 and J usage is TRBJ2-3, with 7 nucleotides matching TRBD1. Germline CDR1 reads SEHNR; CDR2 reads FQNEAQ (reference sequence). The junction had 11 bases not matched to a gene; V was cut back by 1 base and J by 4 bases. CDR3 length equals 17 residues.

The chain uses TRBV27 and TRBJ2-7; tentative D call: TRBD2 (6 bases). Germline CDR1 and CDR2: MNHEY and SMNVEV (reference sequence). CDR3 length equals 16 residues. Trimming removed 5 bases at V and 3 bases at J, with 20 bases between. This CDR3 reads CASSPLMGEDFYEQYF. The CDR3 DNA reads as TGTGCCAGCAGTCCCTTGATGGGGGAGGACTTCTACGAGCAGTACTTC.

This chain joins TRBV7-2 and TRBJ2-7, with 12 bases aligning to TRBD2. V was clipped by 5 bases and J by 6 bases; unmatched bases: 11. The germline gives CDR1 SGHTA, CDR2 FQGNSA. There are 16 residues in the CDR3. CDR3 in amino acids: CASSRLLAGGPGEQYF. DNA of the CDR3: TGTGCCAGCAGCCGCCTCCTAGCGGGAGGGCCCGGCGAGCAGTACTTC.

This chain links TRBV10-2 with TRBJ2-1; the D gene is possibly TRBD2 (5 bases). The CDR3 has 13 amino acids. The V end was cut by 6 bases, the J end by 5 bases, with 11 bases between. Germline V gene data show CDR1 as WSHSY and CDR2 as SAAADI. The CDR3 sequence: CASSQAADNEQFF. The CDR3 nucleotides read TGCGCCAGCAGCCAAGCGGCCGACAATGAGCAGTTCTTC.

The rearrangement uses TRBV6-5 and TRBJ1-2; D gene ambiguous. The CDR3 loop spans 15 amino acids. CDR1 is MNHEY, CDR2 SVGAGI, per germline. Trimming took 5 bases from V and 4 from J, leaving 17 bases between them. This chain's CDR3 is CASSNRQTKGYGYTF. The CDR3 coding sequence is TGTGCCAGCAGTAACAGACAAACAAAGGGCTATGGCTACACCTTC.

V and J are TRBV9 and TRBJ2-3; 7 nucleotides match TRBD2. Germline CDR1 reads SGDLS; CDR2 reads YYNGEE. The CDR3 spans 16 residues. After removal of 2 bases from V and 2 bases from J, the junction contained 8 bases not matched to a gene. In DNA, the CDR3 is TGTGCCAGCAGCGTCCTGGCTAGCGGCGACACAGATACGCAGTATTTT. Translating it yields CASSVLASGDTDTQYF.

The chain couples TRBV7-2 to TRBJ1-1; unclear D gene. Trimming cost V 5 bases and J 4 bases, with 11 bases left between them. Germline lookup yields CDR1 SGHTA and CDR2 FQGNSA. The CDR3 loop spans 13 amino acids. Here the CDR3 reads CASSPREATEAFF. The DNA for the CDR3 is TGTGCCAGCAGCCCCCGGGAAGCCACTGAAGCTTTCTTT.